The 24 T cell receptor beta chains below were found in one sample sequenced in a study of blood T cell repertoires in COVID-19. Assay: immunoSEQ multiplex PCR; the TCRdb copy retains only in-frame clones and omits some. The table records roughly 60,000 clones, approximately 82% of them present only once. Material for sequencing was peripheral blood. These receptors were obtained from a man aged 60-69 years with acute or convalescent COVID-19.

The CDR3 loop reads CASQGGGYNQPQHF. The CDR3, as DNA: TGTGCCTCCCAGGGAGGGGGTTATAATCAGCCCCAGCATTTT. The V call is TRBV6-6, the J call TRBJ1-5; D may be TRBD1 (6 bases). This CDR3 has 14 amino acids. Germline CDR1 is MNHNY and CDR2 is SVGAGI (reference sequence). With 11 bases removed from V and 4 bases from J, the gap between germline ends came to 18 bases.

The chain uses TRBV11-2 and TRBJ2-6; D gene uncertain. V dropped 2 bases and J dropped 8 bases, with 22 bases sitting between them. From germline, CDR1 is SGHAT and CDR2 FQNNGV. The CDR3 loop spans 18 amino acids. CDR3 loop: CASSLNSLGFIPSNVLTF. The CDR3 DNA reads TGTGCCAGCAGCTTAAATTCGTTGGGCTTTATTCCTTCCAACGTCCTGACTTTC. Based on the CDR3 plus reference TRBV11-2 and TRBJ2-6, the full variable domain is EAGVAQSPRYKIIEKRQSVAFWCNPISGHATLYWYQQILGQGPKLLIQFQNNGVVDDSQLPKDRFSAERLKGVDSTLKIQPAKLEDSAVYLCASSLNSLGFIPSNVLTFGAGSRLTVL.

This clone was seen just once. This rearrangement joins TRBV2 to TRBJ1-5; perhaps TRBD1 as D (6 bases). Germline assignment: CDR1 SNHLY and CDR2 FYNNEI. This CDR3 is built from 13 residues. Trimming cost V 7 bases and J 3 bases, with 10 bases left between them. In DNA form, the CDR3 reads TGTGCCAGCACGGGACACCCCAATCAGCCCCAGCATTTT. Amino acid sequence: CASTGHPNQPQHF. Full variable domain (rest looked up from reference TRBV2 and TRBJ1-5): EPEVTQTPSHQVTQMGQEVILRCVPISNHLYFYWYRQILGQKVEFLVSFYNNEISEKSEIFDDQFSVERPDGSNFTLKIRSTKLEDSAMYFCASTGHPNQPQHFGDGTRLSIL.

The chain combines TRBV4-1 with TRBJ2-7; weak D call: TRBD1 (6 bases). Trimming removed 4 bases from V and 1 base from J, with 11 bases in between. This CDR3 spans 14 amino acids. CDR1 MGHRA and CDR2 YSYEKL come from the germline V gene. CDR3 nucleotide sequence: TGCGCCAGCAGCCGGAACAGGGAGTCCTACGAGCAGTACTTC. This encodes CASSRNRESYEQYF.

V gene TRBV28 combines with J gene TRBJ2-7; TRBD1 matches 8 bases. CDR3 length: 15 amino acids. Germline V gene lookup returns CDR1 MDHEN and CDR2 SYDVKM. After removal of 2 bases from V and 2 bases from J, the junction contained 5 bases not matched to a gene. The CDR3 nucleotides read TGTGCCAGCAGTTTAACCGCGACAGGGGCCTACGAGCAGTACTTC. The encoded protein is CASSLTATGAYEQYF. The whole variable domain, filled in from reference TRBV28 and TRBJ2-7, reads DVKVTQSSRYLVKRTGEKVFLECVQDMDHENMFWYRQDPGLGLRLIYFSYDVKMKEKGDIPEGYSVSREKKERFSLILESASTNQTSMYLCASSLTATGAYEQYFGPGTRLTVT.

The chain links TRBV2 to TRBJ2-1, with TRBD1 matching over 9 bases. After removal of 4 bases from V and 0 bases from J, the junction contained 7 bases not matched to a gene. Germline values: CDR1 SNHLY, CDR2 FYNNEI. The CDR3 consists of 17 residues. This CDR3 reads CASSVKRQGGSYNEQFF. Written as DNA, the CDR3 is TGTGCCAGCAGTGTTAAAAGACAGGGGGGCTCCTACAATGAGCAGTTCTTC.

This clone was seen a few times. As DNA, the CDR3 is TGTGCCACCAGTTGGGGTACAGGGGGCGGCGGCTACACCTTC. Its translation is CATSWGTGGGGYTF. The chain joins TRBV24-1 to TRBJ1-2; 9 positions match TRBD1. J lost 8 bases, V lost 6 bases, and 9 bases had no gene match. The CDR3 consists of 14 residues. Germline CDR1 reads KGHDR; CDR2 reads SFDVKD.

This clone was seen a single time. The chain has TRBV11-2 and TRBJ2-3; 12 nucleotides agree with TRBD2. From germline, CDR1 is SGHAT and CDR2 FQNNGV. The V and J ends lost 3 bases and 4 bases, in that order; junction bases with no gene match: 5. The CDR3 runs 16 residues. CDR3 in amino acids: CASSFGLAGNADTQYF. In DNA form, the CDR3 reads TGTGCCAGCAGCTTCGGACTAGCGGGGAACGCAGATACGCAGTATTTT.

V is TRBV5-1 and J is TRBJ1-5; D gene unclear. CDR3 size: 13 residues. Germline V gene sequence: CDR1 SGHRS, CDR2 YFSETQ. V lost 4 bases and J lost 7, with 12 bases in between. CDR3 loop: CASSLDEGQPQHF. Here the CDR3 DNA reads TGCGCCAGCAGCCTGGACGAGGGACAGCCCCAGCATTTT.

The chain is built from TRBV5-1 and TRBJ1-4; unclear D gene. The germline V and J ends were trimmed by 0 bases and 8 bases, with 11 bases remaining between them. This CDR3 region has 14 residues. Germline V lookup: CDR1 SGHRS, CDR2 YFSETQ. CDR3 loop: CASSLEGREEKLFF. DNA for the CDR3: TGCGCCAGCAGCTTGGAAGGGAGGGAAGAAAAACTGTTTTTT.

The chain has TRBV5-6 and TRBJ2-7; D ambiguous. V lost 3 bases, J lost 0 bases, and 13 bases lay in between. CDR1 and CDR2 from the germline V gene are SGHDT and YYEEEE. This CDR3 has 15 amino acids. The CDR3 loop reads CASSSPQPSSYEQYF. Written as DNA, the CDR3 is TGTGCCAGCAGCTCACCTCAGCCTAGCTCCTACGAGCAGTACTTC.

In its sample, this clone was seen many times. The rearrangement links TRBV6-6 to TRBJ1-6, with 11 nucleotides matching TRBD1. From germline, CDR1 is MNHNY and CDR2 SVGAGI (reference sequence). Unmatched junction bases numbered 11, after V lost 5 bases and J lost 8 bases. The CDR3 is 17 amino acids. For the CDR3, the DNA is TGTGCCAGCAGTCTCTACTCTCCGGGACAGGGGGATTCACCCCTCCACTTT. Its protein is CASSLYSPGQGDSPLHF.

The genes are TRBV28 and TRBJ1-2, with 12 bases fitting TRBD1. V shed 2 bases and J 7 bases; nucleotides not matched to a gene: 2. This CDR3 contains 14 residues. Germline assignment: CDR1 MDHEN and CDR2 SYDVKM. The CDR3 spells CASSLGTGGSGYTF. The CDR3 coding sequence is TGTGCCAGCAGTTTAGGGACAGGGGGCTCTGGCTACACCTTC.

The J gene is TRBJ2-2, the V gene TRBV27; 8 nucleotides line up with TRBD2. This CDR3 contains 15 residues. With V trimmed by 1 base and J by 6 bases, 4 bases remained unmatched. Germline V gene lookup returns CDR1 MNHEY and CDR2 SMNVEV (reference sequence). CDR3: CASSLYAGGSGELFF. CDR3 DNA sequence: TGTGCCAGCAGTTTATATGCGGGAGGATCCGGGGAGCTGTTTTTT.

J is TRBJ2-7 and V is TRBV20-1; D might be TRBD2 (5 bases). The V end was cut by 3 bases, the J end by 7 bases, with 13 bases between. Germline V lookup: CDR1 DFQATT, CDR2 SNEGSKA (reference sequence). The length of the CDR3 is 12 residues. The CDR3 nucleotides read TGCAGTGCTAGTAACTCGAGGGATGAGCAGTACTTC. Residues: CSASNSRDEQYF.

CDR3 loop: CASRDRGGNTEAFF. The CDR3 DNA reads TGTGCCAGCAGAGACAGGGGTGGGAACACTGAAGCTTTCTTT. The V and J genes are TRBV2 and TRBJ1-1, with 8 nucleotides matching TRBD1. Germline V gene data show CDR1 as SNHLY and CDR2 as FYNNEI. The V and J ends lost 6 bases and 1 base, in that order; junction bases with no gene match: 4. The CDR3 covers 14 residues.

This clone was detected only a few times. The J gene is TRBJ1-5, the V gene TRBV7-2; no firm D call. Looked up from germline, CDR1 is SGHTA and CDR2 is FQGNSA. V shed 4 bases and J shed 4 bases, with 8 bases lying between them. This CDR3 is 13 amino acids long. CDR3 sequence (DNA): TGTGCCAGCAGCTCCAGGATTAATCAGCCCCAGCATTTT. Translated: CASSSRINQPQHF.

The chain links TRBV19 to TRBJ1-2, with D uncertain. CDR1 and CDR2 from the germline V gene are LNHDA and SQIVND (reference sequence). The CDR3 runs 18 residues. Deletions cut 5 bases from V and 8 bases from J, with 30 bases between. Here the CDR3 reads CASSPHDGRGLSMVGYTF. The CDR3 DNA sequence: TGTGCCAGTAGTCCCCACGACGGGCGAGGACTCTCTATGGTGGGCTACACCTTC. Variable domain in full (rest from reference TRBV19 and TRBJ1-2): DGGITQSPKYLFRKEGQNVTLSCEQNLNHDAMYWYRQDPGQGLRLIYYSQIVNDFQKGDIAEGYSVSREKKESFPLTVTSAQKNPTAFYLCASSPHDGRGLSMVGYTFGSGTRLTVV.

V is TRBV19 and J is TRBJ2-5; 7 bases align to TRBD1. V lost 3 bases to trimming and J lost 5 bases; unmatched junction nucleotides: 21. Germline CDR1 and CDR2: LNHDA and SQIVND (reference sequence). This CDR3 has 19 amino acids. The CDR3 region has the DNA TGTGCCAGTAGTATTGGCTCGGCAGGGGGTTTCCTCGATGGTGAGACCCAGTACTTC. It yields the protein CASSIGSAGGFLDGETQYF.

V usage is TRBV24-1 and J usage is TRBJ2-1, with TRBD1 matching over 9 bases. Germline CDR1 reads KGHDR; CDR2 reads SFDVKD. CDR3 length: 16 amino acids. V lost 4 bases and J lost 0; bases outside the gene matches: 3. The DNA of the CDR3 is TGTGCCACCAGTGACCGGGGACAGGGCTCCTACAATGAGCAGTTCTTC. The encoded protein is CATSDRGQGSYNEQFF.

This clone is a singleton in its sample. The rearrangement joins TRBV2 to TRBJ1-2, with D maybe TRBD1 (6 bases). The CDR3 runs to 14 residues. The germline V and J ends were trimmed by 0 bases and 4 bases, with 9 bases remaining between them. In germline, CDR1 is SNHLY, CDR2 FYNNEI. The CDR3 reads CASSEAPTGYGYTF. In nucleotides, the CDR3 is TGTGCCAGCAGTGAAGCGCCGACAGGCTATGGCTACACCTTC. The complete variable domain, with remaining parts taken from reference TRBV2 and TRBJ1-2, reads EPEVTQTPSHQVTQMGQEVILRCVPISNHLYFYWYRQILGQKVEFLVSFYNNEISEKSEIFDDQFSVERPDGSNFTLKIRSTKLEDSAMYFCASSEAPTGYGYTFGSGTRLTVV.

The genes are TRBV29-1 and TRBJ2-3; no clear D. Germline CDR1 and CDR2: SQVTM and ANQGSEA. The V end was cut by 8 bases, the J end by 6 bases, with 12 bases between. The CDR3 has 11 amino acids. The CDR3 coding sequence is TGCAGCCCATTCTCTAGGGATACGCAGTATTTT. Protein: CSPFSRDTQYF.

The rearrangement uses TRBV11-2 and TRBJ1-1, with D tentatively TRBD1 (6 bases). V lost 4 bases and J lost 1, with 7 bases in between. The CDR3 sequence is 13 residues long. Germline lookup yields CDR1 SGHAT and CDR2 FQNNGV. CDR3 sequence: CASSSDRNTEAFF. The CDR3, as DNA: TGTGCCAGCAGCTCGGACAGGAACACTGAAGCTTTCTTT.

The chain links TRBV7-2 to TRBJ1-3, with 7 bases fitting TRBD1. V was clipped by 4 bases and J by 0 bases; unmatched bases: 9. The germline V gene has CDR1 SGHTA and CDR2 FQGNSA. This CDR3 is 17 amino acids long. The CDR3 nucleotides read TGTGCCAGCAGCTCCGGGACAGTAGATTCCTCTGGAAACACCATATATTTT. Translation: CASSSGTVDSSGNTIYF.